This T cell receptor (beta chain) was obtained from a study of spatial heterogeneity in lung cancer (dated by TCRdb to 2018 to 2020). With regard to the full study: Beta-chain transcripts were consistently detected in greater numbers than alpha-chain transcripts, which likely reflected higher beta-chain transcript abundance. In the raw uncorrected reads, each unique combination of TCR and UMI appeared more than ten times on average. TCR alpha and beta repertoires were quantitatively compared across multiple tumor regions, matched nontumor lung and blood in non-small cell lung cancer. The study linked features of the TCR repertoire to counts of nonsynonymous mutations, which were determined by whole-exome sequencing of tumor tissue. At surgery, over 200 tumor regions, some 61 matched nontumor lung samples and about 56 PBMC samples were TCR-sequenced for both alpha and beta chains. What the research found in general, with its limitations: Ubiquitous expanded tumor TCRs showed up in blood more often at tumor resection than at routine follow-up. Confirming at a functional level the hypothesis that regional TCRs recognize regional mutations was considered to require additional single-cell paired TCR alpha and beta sequencing.

The method behind the library was 5' RACE. These reads were obtained on a NextSeq 500. In the TCR library protocol, a unique molecular identifier was attached to each TCR cDNA molecule so that PCR and sequencing errors could be corrected. Processing in the source paper ran as follows. TCR identification, UMI-based error correction and CDR3 extraction were all carried out with Decombinator tools. Expanded TCRs were defined as those above a frequency of 2 per 1,000, corresponding to the top 1% of the tumor frequency distribution. Renyi diversity was calculated using the R vegan package after each repertoire was subsampled 100 times to 5,000 TCRs. To build CDR3 similarity networks, amino acid triplet string-kernel similarity was used, and CDR3s were connected when their pairwise similarity was above 0.82. TCRdb took the public reads, trimmed them with fastp at Q25, ran MiXCR for clone calling and kept in-frame beta chains. Entries are consolidated by CDR3 protein sequence, retaining the most common genes and DNA. TCRdb's processing, not the study's, gives the V and J calls here. The sample contains tens of thousands of distinct CDR3 sequences, roughly 13% of them found a single time. 55% to 70% of the sample is in the top ten clones.

The time point label, read with the paper, signifies: sample taken at primary tumor resection. For TCR sequencing, whole RNA was extracted from tumor and nontumor lung tissue, or from cryopreserved PBMC samples, and no cell sorting was done. The donors were 65 to 85 patients from the lung TRACERx cohort who had early-stage, untreated non-small cell lung cancer. A patient was chosen for TCR sequencing only when enough RNA was available from at least two tumor regions. A remark on this clonotype: Its antigen is currently not known. Base-call qualities are not available, and no considerably larger clone is one nucleotide away.

Measured from the cysteine to the phenylalanine, the CDR3 is 12 residues long. The kept DNA is CDR3 alone, 36 bases in frame from the first base. As encoded in the germline V gene (reference sequence), CDR1 is SEHNR while CDR2 is FQNEAQ. V is clipped by 5 bases and J by 8 bases, and the sequence between their germline boundaries is 12 bases long. Recombination linked TRBV7-9 to TRBJ1-2; D gene: possibly TRBD1, on 6 matching bases. This sample comprised PBMCs, obtained at surgery. This clonotype was sampled from a male donor with early-stage non-small cell lung cancer. This receptor carries the CDR3 CASSPGTTGYTF. The DNA sequence is as follows: TGTGCCAGCAGCCCCGGGACAACCGGCTACACCTTC. The variable domain in full, with residues beyond the CDR3 obtained from the reference TRBV7-9 and TRBJ1-2 genes, is DTGVSQNPRHKITKRGQNVTFRCDPISEHNRLYWYRQTLGQGPEFLTYFQNEAQLEKSRLLSDRFSAERPKGSFSTLEIQRTEQGDSAMYLCASSPGTTGYTFGSGTRLTVV.